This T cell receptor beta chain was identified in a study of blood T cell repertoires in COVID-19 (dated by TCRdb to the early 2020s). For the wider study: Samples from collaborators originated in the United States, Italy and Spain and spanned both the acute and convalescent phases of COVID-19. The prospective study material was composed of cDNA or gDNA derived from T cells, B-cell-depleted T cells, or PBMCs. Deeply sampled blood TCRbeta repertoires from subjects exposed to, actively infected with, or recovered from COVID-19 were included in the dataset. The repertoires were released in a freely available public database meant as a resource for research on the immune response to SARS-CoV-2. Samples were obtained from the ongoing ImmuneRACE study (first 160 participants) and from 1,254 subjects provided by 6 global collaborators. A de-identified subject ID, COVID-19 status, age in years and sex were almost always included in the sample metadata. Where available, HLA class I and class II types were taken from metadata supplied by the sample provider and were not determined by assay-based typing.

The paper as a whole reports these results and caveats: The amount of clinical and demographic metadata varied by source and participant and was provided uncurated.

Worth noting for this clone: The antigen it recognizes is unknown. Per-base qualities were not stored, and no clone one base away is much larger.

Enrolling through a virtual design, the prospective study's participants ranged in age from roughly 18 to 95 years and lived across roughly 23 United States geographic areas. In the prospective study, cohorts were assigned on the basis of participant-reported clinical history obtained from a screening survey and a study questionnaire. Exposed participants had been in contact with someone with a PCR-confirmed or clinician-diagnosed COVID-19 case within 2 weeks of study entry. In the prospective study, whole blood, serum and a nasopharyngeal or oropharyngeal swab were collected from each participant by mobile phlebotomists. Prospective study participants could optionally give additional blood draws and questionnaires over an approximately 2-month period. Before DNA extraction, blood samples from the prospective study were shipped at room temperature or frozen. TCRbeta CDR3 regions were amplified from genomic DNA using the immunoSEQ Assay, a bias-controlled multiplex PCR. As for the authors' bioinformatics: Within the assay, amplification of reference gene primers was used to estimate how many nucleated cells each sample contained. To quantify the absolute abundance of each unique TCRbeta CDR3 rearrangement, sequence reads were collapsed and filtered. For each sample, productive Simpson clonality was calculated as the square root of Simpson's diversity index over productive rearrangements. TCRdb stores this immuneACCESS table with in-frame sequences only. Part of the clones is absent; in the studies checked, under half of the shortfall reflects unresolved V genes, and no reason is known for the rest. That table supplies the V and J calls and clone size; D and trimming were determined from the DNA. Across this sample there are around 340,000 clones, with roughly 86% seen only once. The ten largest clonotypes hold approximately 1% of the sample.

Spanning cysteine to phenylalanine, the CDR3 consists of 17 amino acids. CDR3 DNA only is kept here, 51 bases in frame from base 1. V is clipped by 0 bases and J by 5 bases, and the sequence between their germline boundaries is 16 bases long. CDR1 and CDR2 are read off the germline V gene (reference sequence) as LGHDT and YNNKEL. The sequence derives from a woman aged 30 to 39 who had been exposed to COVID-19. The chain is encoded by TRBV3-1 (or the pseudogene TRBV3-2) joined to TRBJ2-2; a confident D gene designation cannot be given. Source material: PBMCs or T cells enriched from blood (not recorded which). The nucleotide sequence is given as TGTGCCAGCAGCCAAGATCGCTCGCTCCTCGGGACCGGGGAGCTGTTTTTT. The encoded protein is CASSQDRSLLGTGELFF.